This TCR beta chain was recovered during a study of cytomegalovirus exposure and HLA in healthy donors. Study-wide results and limits: Later analysis identified 17,000 or so TCR beta sequences associated with HLA alleles, using a false discovery rate threshold of 0.05. Most subjects' HLA-A and HLA-B alleles were reportedly predicted from TCR beta sequences.

Turning to this clone: Its antigen is unidentified.

Germline V gene data show CDR1 as SQVTM and CDR2 as ANQGSEA. J lost 0 bases, V lost 7 bases, and 6 bases had no gene match. The CDR3 totals 14 residues. A multiplex PCR was run with 60 Vbeta primers and 13 Jbeta primers. In the authors' workflow: The count from a later analysis was 79 million or so unique TCR beta chains, 9 million to 12 million of them shared. Here immunoSEQ multiplex PCR was the method, and the copy in TCRdb shows in-frame clones only, minus some. Clonal size and the V and J genes are those of that table, whereas D and trimming came from the DNA. This sample's table has 60,000 to 65,000 clones.

The source is a woman aged 18-29 years in good health and CMV-seronegative. The chain recombines TRBV29-1 with TRBJ2-3; 8 bases map to TRBD2. What was sequenced was PBMCs. CDR3 region: CSAPTSASTDTQYF. In DNA form, the CDR3 reads TGCAGCGCACCGACTAGCGCTAGCACAGATACGCAGTATTTT.